This TCR beta chain was identified in a study of CD8 T cells in Susac syndrome. Negative isolation yielded CD4+ and CD8+ T cells, and FACS enriched TEMRA cells. The germline V gene has CDR1 SNHLY and CDR2 FYNNEI. The length of the CDR3 is 13 residues. V was shortened by 9 bases and J by 1 base, with 12 bases between the two germline ends. RNA, at about 0.5 to 1 ug, was reverse transcribed with random hexamers. TCRdb itself ran the immunoSEQ multiplex PCR reads through MiXCR, one entry per CDR3 protein. This table holds some 150,000 distinct CDR3 sequences, approximately 94% found once. The clonotype comes from a human donor in good health. The specimen sequenced was CD4+ T cells from PBMCs. This chain connects TRBV2 to TRBJ1-1; D might be TRBD1 (6 bases). The CDR3 nucleotides read TGTGCCAGTCACAGGGAATCGAACACTGAAGCTTTCTTT. Translation: CASHRESNTEAFF. The full variable domain, its missing parts supplied by reference TRBV2 and TRBJ1-1, is EPEVTQTPSHQVTQMGQEVILRCVPISNHLYFYWYRQILGQKVEFLVSFYNNEISEKSEIFDDQFSVERPDGSNFTLKIRSTKLEDSAMYFCASHRESNTEAFFGQGTRLTVV.